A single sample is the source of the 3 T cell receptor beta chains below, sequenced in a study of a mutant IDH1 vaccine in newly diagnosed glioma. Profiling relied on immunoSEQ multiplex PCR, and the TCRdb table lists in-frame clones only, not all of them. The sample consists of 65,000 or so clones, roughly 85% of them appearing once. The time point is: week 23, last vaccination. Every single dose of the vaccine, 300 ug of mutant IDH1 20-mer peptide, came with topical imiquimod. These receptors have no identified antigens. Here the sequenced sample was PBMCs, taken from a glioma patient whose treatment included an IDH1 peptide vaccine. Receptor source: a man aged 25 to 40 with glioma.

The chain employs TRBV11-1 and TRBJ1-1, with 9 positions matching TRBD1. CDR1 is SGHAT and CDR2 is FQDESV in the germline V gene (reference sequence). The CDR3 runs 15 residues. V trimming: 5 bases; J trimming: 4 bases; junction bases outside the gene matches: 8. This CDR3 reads CASSLTGGGGTEAFF. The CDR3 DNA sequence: TGTGCCAGCAGCCTAACAGGGGGCGGAGGCACTGAAGCTTTCTTT. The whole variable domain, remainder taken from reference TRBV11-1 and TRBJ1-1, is EAEVAQSPRYKITEKSQAVAFWCDPISGHATLYWYRQILGQGPELLVQFQDESVVDDSQLPKDRFSAERLKGVDSTLKIQPAELGDSAMYLCASSLTGGGGTEAFFGQGTRLTVV.

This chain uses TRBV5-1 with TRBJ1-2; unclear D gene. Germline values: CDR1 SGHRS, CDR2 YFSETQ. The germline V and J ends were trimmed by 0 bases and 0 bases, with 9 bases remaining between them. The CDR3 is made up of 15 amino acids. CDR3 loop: CASSLGGSANYGYTF. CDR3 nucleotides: TGCGCCAGCAGCTTGGGAGGGTCCGCTAACTATGGCTACACCTTC.

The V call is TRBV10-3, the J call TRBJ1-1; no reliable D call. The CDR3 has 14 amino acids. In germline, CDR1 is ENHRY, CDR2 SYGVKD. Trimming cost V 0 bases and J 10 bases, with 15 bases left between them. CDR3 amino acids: CAISESSFENGAFF. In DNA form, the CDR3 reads TGTGCCATCAGTGAGTCGTCTTTTGAAAATGGAGCTTTCTTT.